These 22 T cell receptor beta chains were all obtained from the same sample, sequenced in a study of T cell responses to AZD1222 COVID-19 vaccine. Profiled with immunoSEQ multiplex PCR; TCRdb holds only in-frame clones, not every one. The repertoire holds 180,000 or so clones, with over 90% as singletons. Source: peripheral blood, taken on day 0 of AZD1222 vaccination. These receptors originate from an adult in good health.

CDR3 region: CASSLLTVNTEAFF. DNA of the CDR3: TGTGCCAGCAGCTTGCTGACTGTGAACACTGAAGCTTTCTTT. J is TRBJ1-1 and V is TRBV13; D remains unclear. Deletions cut 3 bases from V and 0 bases from J, with 8 bases between. The CDR3 runs to 14 residues. Germline values: CDR1 PRHDT, CDR2 FYEKMQ (reference sequence).

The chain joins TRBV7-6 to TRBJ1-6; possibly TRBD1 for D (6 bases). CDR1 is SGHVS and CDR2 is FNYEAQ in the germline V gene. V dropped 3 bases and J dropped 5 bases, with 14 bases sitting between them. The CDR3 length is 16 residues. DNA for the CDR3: TGTGCCAGCAGCTTTGTAGGGGGAGGGAATAATTCACCCCTCCACTTT. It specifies CASSFVGGGNNSPLHF. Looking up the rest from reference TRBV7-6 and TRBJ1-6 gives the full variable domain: GAGVSQSPRYKVTKRGQDVALRCDPISGHVSLYWYRQALGQGPEFLTYFNYEAQQDKSGLPNDRFSAERPEGSISTLTIQRTEQRDSAMYRCASSFVGGGNNSPLHFGNGTRLTVT.

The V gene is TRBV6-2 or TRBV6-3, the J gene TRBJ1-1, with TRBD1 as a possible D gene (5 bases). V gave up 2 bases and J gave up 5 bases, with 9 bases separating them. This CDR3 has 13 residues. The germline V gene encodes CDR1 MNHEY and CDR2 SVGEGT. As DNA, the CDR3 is TGTGCCAGCAGTTACGGGGGGGGTACTGAAGCTTTCTTT. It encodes CASSYGGGTEAFF.

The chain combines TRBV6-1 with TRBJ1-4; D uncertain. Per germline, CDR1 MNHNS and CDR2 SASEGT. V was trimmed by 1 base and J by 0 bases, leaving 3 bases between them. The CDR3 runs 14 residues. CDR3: CASSEGTTNEKLFF. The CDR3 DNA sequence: TGTGCCAGCAGTGAAGGAACAACTAATGAAAAACTGTTTTTT.

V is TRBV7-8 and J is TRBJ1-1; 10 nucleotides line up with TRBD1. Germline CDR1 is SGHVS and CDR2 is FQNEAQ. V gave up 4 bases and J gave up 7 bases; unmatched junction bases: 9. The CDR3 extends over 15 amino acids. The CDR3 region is CASSSRPDRGREAFF. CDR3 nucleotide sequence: TGTGCCAGCAGCTCCCGACCTGACAGGGGGCGTGAAGCTTTCTTT.

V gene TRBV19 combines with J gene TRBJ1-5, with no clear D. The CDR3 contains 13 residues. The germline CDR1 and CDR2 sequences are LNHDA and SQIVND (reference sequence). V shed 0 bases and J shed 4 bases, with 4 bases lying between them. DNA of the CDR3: TGTGCCAGTAGTATAGAGCGGAATCAGCCCCAGCATTTT. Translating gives CASSIERNQPQHF.

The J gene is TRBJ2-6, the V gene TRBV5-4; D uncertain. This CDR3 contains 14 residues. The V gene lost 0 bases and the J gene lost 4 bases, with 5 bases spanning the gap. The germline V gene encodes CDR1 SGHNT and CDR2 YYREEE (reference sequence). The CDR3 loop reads CASSLDPGANVLTF. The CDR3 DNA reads TGTGCCAGCAGCTTGGATCCAGGGGCCAACGTCCTGACTTTC.

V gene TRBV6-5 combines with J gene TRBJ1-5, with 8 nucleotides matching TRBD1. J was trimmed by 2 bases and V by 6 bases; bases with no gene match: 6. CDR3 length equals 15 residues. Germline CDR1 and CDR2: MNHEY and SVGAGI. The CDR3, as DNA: TGTGCCAGCAGCAGCGACAGGGGCGGCAATCAGCCCCAGCATTTT. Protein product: CASSSDRGGNQPQHF.

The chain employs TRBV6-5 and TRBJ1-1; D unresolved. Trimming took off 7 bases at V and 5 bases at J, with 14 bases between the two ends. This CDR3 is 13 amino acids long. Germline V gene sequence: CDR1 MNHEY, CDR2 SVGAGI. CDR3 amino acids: CASTPPSGTEAFF. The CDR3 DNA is TGTGCCAGCACGCCTCCCTCCGGGACTGAAGCTTTCTTT.

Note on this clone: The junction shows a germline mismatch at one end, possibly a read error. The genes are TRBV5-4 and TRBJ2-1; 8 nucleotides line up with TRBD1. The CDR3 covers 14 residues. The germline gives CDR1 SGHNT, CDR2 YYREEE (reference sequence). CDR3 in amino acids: CASSKTGAYDEQFF. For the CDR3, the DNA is TGTGCCAGCAGCAAGACAGGGGCCTACGATGAGCAGTTCTTC.

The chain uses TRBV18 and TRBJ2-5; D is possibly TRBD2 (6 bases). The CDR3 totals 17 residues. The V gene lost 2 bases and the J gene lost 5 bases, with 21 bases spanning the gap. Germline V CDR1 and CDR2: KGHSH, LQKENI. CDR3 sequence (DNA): TGTGCCAGCTCACCATACGTCGAGGAGGGAGCTGGTGAGACCCAGTACTTC. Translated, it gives CASSPYVEEGAGETQYF. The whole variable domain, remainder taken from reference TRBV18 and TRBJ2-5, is NAGVMQNPRHLVRRRGQEARLRCSPMKGHSHVYWYRQLPEEGLKFMVYLQKENIIDESGMPKERFSAEFPKEGPSILRIQQVVRGDSAAYFCASSPYVEEGAGETQYFGPGTRLLVL.

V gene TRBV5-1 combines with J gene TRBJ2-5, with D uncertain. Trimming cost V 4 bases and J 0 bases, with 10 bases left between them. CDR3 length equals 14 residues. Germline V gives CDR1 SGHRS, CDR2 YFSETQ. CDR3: CASSTRTDQETQYF. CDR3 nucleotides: TGCGCCAGCAGCACAAGGACGGACCAAGAGACCCAGTACTTC.

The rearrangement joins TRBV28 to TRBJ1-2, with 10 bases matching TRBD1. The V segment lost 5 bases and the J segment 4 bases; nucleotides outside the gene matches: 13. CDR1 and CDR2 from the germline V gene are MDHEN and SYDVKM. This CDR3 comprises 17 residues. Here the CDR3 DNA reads TGTGCCAGCAGTGCGCCGGGACAGGGGACCCTTAGCTATGGCTACACCTTC. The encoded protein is CASSAPGQGTLSYGYTF.

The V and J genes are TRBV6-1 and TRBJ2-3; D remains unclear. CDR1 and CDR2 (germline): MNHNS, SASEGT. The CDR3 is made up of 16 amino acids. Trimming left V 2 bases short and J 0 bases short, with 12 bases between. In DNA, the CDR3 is TGTGCCAGCAGTGAATCCCTCCGGGTAAGCACAGATACGCAGTATTTT. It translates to CASSESLRVSTDTQYF.

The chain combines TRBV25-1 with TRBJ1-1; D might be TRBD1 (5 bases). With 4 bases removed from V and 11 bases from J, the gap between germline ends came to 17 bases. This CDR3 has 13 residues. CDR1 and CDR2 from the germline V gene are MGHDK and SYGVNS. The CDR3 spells CASSGIQGWRAFF. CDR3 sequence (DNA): TGTGCCAGCAGTGGAATTCAGGGTTGGCGGGCTTTCTTT.

CDR3: CASSLTVYGYTF. The CDR3 DNA reads TGTGCCAGCTCACTGACAGTATATGGCTACACCTTC. This rearrangement joins TRBV18 to TRBJ1-2; weak D call: TRBD1 (5 bases). V was clipped by 4 bases and J by 5 bases, with 8 bases between them. The CDR3 has 12 residues. Germline V gene lookup returns CDR1 KGHSH and CDR2 LQKENI.

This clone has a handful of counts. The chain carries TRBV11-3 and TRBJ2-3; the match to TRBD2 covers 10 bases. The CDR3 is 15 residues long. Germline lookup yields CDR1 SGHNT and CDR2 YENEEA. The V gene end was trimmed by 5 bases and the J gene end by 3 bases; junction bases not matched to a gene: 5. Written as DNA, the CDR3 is TGTGCCAGCAGCCATAGGACTAGCGGTACAGATACGCAGTATTTT. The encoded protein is CASSHRTSGTDTQYF.

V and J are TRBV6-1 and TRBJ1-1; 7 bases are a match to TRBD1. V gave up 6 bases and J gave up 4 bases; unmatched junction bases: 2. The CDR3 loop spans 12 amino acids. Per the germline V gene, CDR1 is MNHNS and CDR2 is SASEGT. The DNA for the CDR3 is TGTGCCAGCAGCCCAGGGGGCACTGAAGCTTTCTTT. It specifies CASSPGGTEAFF.

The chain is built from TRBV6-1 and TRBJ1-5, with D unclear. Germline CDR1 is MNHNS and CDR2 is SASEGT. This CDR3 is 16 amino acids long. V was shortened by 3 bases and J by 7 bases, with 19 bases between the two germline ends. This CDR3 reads CASSDGVGLFIQPQHF. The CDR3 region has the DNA TGTGCCAGCAGTGACGGCGTTGGACTTTTTATCCAGCCCCAGCATTTT.

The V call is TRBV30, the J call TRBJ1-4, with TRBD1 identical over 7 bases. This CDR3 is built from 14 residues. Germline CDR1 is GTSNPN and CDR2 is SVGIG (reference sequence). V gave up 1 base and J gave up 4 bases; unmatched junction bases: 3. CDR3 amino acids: CAWSEGQLNEKLFF. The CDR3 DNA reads TGTGCCTGGAGTGAGGGACAGCTTAATGAAAAACTGTTTTTT.

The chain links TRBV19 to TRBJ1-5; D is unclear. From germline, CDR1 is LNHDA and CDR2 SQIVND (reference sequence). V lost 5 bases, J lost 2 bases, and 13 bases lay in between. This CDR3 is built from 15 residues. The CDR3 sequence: CASSRVRGGNQPQHF. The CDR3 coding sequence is TGTGCCAGTAGTCGGGTCCGCGGAGGCAATCAGCCCCAGCATTTT.

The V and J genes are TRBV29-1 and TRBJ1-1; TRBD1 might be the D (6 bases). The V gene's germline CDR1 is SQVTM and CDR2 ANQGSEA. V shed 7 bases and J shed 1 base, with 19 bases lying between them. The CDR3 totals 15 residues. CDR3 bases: TGCAGCGCCGATGGGGTACAGGGCGAGAACACTGAAGCTTTCTTT. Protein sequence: CSADGVQGENTEAFF.